This entry features one T cell receptor beta chain sequence. The protocol was immunoSEQ multiplex PCR, while the TCRdb copy is restricted to in-frame clones and leaves out a portion. The table includes around 260,000 clones, approximately 80% detected once. The CDR3 contains 13 residues. The V and J ends lost 2 bases and 9 bases respectively, with 11 bases between them. Germline V lookup: CDR1 LNHNV, CDR2 YYDKDF (reference sequence). These data are taken from a study of blood T cell repertoires in COVID-19. This chain connects TRBV15 to TRBJ2-1; the D is unclear. This sequence was found in a man between 60 and 70 years old with acute or convalescent COVID-19. Material for sequencing was peripheral blood. The CDR3 region has the DNA TGTGCCACCAGCAGACCCACCCCCGGTGAGCAGTTCTTC. This encodes CATSRPTPGEQFF.